This TCR beta chain was recovered during a study of blood T cell repertoires in COVID-19. The CDR3 spans 14 residues. V lost 2 bases to trimming and J lost 5 bases; unmatched junction nucleotides: 4. Germline V gene lookup returns CDR1 GTSNPN and CDR2 SVGIG (reference sequence). In assigning cohorts, the study relied on participant-reported clinical history. Among Cohort 3 donors, those recovered had two negative PCRs, clearance, or symptom resolution. Here immunoSEQ multiplex PCR was the method, and the copy in TCRdb shows in-frame clones only, minus some. In the table there are about 250,000 clones, 86% of which are singletons.

The chain carries TRBV30 and TRBJ1-5; the match to TRBD1 covers 9 bases. This TCR derives from a man aged 40-50 years who had recovered from COVID-19. Sequences were obtained from PBMCs or T cells enriched from blood (not recorded which). The CDR3 loop reads CAWSPTGGDQPQHF. The CDR3 DNA reads as TGTGCCTGGAGTCCGACAGGGGGTGATCAGCCCCAGCATTTT.